Given below is one TCR beta chain in context. Its antigen remains unknown. This specimen belongs to a study of T cell responses to AZD1222 COVID-19 vaccine. Assay used: immunoSEQ multiplex PCR; TCRdb lists only in-frame clones, some missing. The table shows approximately 110,000 clones, with around 90% occurring only once. Study-level results: Of the AZD1222 recipients, only 5 or 6 were seropositive at baseline. Donors were chiefly white British, with a greater number of females, and clonal diversity was perhaps underestimated. CD4 TCRs covered the whole spike, strongest at regions 160-218 and 743-854.

CDR1 KGHSH and CDR2 LQKENI come from the germline V gene. The CDR3 extends over 16 amino acids. With 3 bases removed from V and 2 bases from J, the gap between germline ends came to 16 bases. The receptor's source is an adult in good health. Sequences were derived from peripheral blood, sampled on day 0 of MenACWY control vaccination. The V gene is TRBV18, the J gene TRBJ1-1; perhaps TRBD1 as D (5 bases). Here the CDR3 DNA reads TGTGCCAGCTCACCGCGGGAGTGGAGGGGAAACACTGAAGCTTTCTTT. Its translation: CASSPREWRGNTEAFF.